These 20 T cell receptor beta chains were sequenced from one sample in a study of shared clonotypes between healthy human individuals (dated by TCRdb to the early 2020s). The library was produced with the immunoSEQ multiplex PCR assay. What TCRdb holds here is the immuneACCESS table cut down to in-frame rearrangements. Part of the clones is not present; checked against another copy, under half of the missing clones reflect an unresolved V gene, and the others are unexplained. The sample table records some 1.5 million clones; over 95% of these occur just once. Roughly 1.2% of the sample belongs to the ten largest clones. The sample was naive CD4+ T cells sorted from blood. Taken with the paper, the label for cell subset or site translates to: CD45RA+ positively selected. These receptors all come from a man aged 30-40 years in good health.

The rearrangement uses TRBV7-8 and TRBJ2-7, with 13 bases lining up with TRBD2. The CDR3 is 21 residues long. V was pared by 5 bases and J by 0 bases, with 19 bases of the junction left unmatched. Germline V lookup: CDR1 SGHVS, CDR2 FQNEAQ. The CDR3 loop is CASSQRTSGSPPASLSYEQYF. In nucleotides, the CDR3 is TGTGCCAGCAGCCAGAGGACTAGCGGGAGCCCACCGGCTTCTCTCTCCTACGAGCAGTACTTC.

This chain links TRBV5-4 with TRBJ1-4; TRBD1 is a possible D gene (5 bases). The CDR3 is 14 residues long. Between the trimmed V and J ends, which lost 4 bases and 4 bases, there was a span of 11 bases. Germline CDR1 and CDR2: SGHNT and YYREEE (reference sequence). CDR3 sequence reads: CASSREGNNEKLFF. The CDR3 DNA reads TGTGCCAGCAGCCGGGAGGGGAATAATGAAAAACTGTTTTTT.

The chain joins TRBV11-3 to TRBJ2-1, with unresolved D. Germline CDR1 SGHNT, CDR2 YENEEA. The CDR3 totals 15 residues. Trimming stripped 5 bases from V and 0 bases from J, with 11 bases between. This chain's CDR3 is CASSPAPSSYNEQFF. The CDR3 DNA reads TGTGCCAGCAGCCCTGCACCGAGCTCCTACAATGAGCAGTTCTTC.

This clone has just one count. This chain uses TRBV28 with TRBJ2-5; D may be TRBD1 (6 bases). In germline, CDR1 is MDHEN, CDR2 SYDVKM. With 5 bases removed from V and 2 bases from J, the gap between germline ends came to 15 bases. This CDR3 is 15 amino acids long. CDR3 sequence reads: CASSPAGGIQETQYF. CDR3 sequence (DNA): TGTGCCAGCAGTCCGGCTGGGGGCATACAAGAGACCCAGTACTTC. Using reference TRBV28 and TRBJ2-5 for the parts outside the CDR3, the full variable domain is DVKVTQSSRYLVKRTGEKVFLECVQDMDHENMFWYRQDPGLGLRLIYFSYDVKMKEKGDIPEGYSVSREKKERFSLILESASTNQTSMYLCASSPAGGIQETQYFGPGTRLLVL.

The chain employs TRBV5-1 and TRBJ2-7, with D perhaps matching TRBD1 or TRBD2 (6 bases each). Trimming removed 3 bases from V and 11 bases from J, with 12 bases in between. This CDR3 region has 11 residues. The V gene's germline CDR1 is SGHRS and CDR2 YFSETQ. CDR3 in DNA: TGCGCCAGCAGCTCAGGGGAGGTAAAGTACTTC. Amino acids: CASSSGEVKYF.

To note about this clone: Other DNA sequences in this specimen translate into the identical CDR3. This chain uses TRBV14 with TRBJ1-5, with D uncertain. The V end lost 0 bases, the J end lost 4 bases, and 4 bases lay between the germline ends. Germline CDR1 and CDR2: SGHDN and FVKESK. This CDR3 is 13 amino acids long. CDR3 sequence (DNA): TGTGCCAGCAGCCAAGATGGGAATCAGCCCCAGCATTTT. As protein: CASSQDGNQPQHF.

The chain carries TRBV10-3 and TRBJ2-7, with D perhaps TRBD1 (5 bases). The CDR3 spans 14 residues. CDR1 ENHRY and CDR2 SYGVKD come from the germline V gene. Trimming removed 6 bases from V and 6 bases from J, with 18 bases in between. The CDR3 DNA follows: TGTGCCATCAGCTCCACGGCAGGGCCCCTCGAGCAGTACTTC. Translated: CAISSTAGPLEQYF.

The V call is TRBV7-9, the J call TRBJ2-3, with 14 bases identical to TRBD2. Germline V gene sequence: CDR1 SEHNR, CDR2 FQNEAQ (reference sequence). V gave up 0 bases and J gave up 7 bases; unmatched junction bases: 6. The CDR3 is 17 residues long. The DNA of the CDR3 is TGTGCCAGCAGCTTAGCTTTGGGACTAGCGGGAGATTATACGCAGTATTTT. Protein product: CASSLALGLAGDYTQYF.

The chain carries TRBV2 and TRBJ2-3, with 9 bases lining up with TRBD2. The germline V gene has CDR1 SNHLY and CDR2 FYNNEI. With V trimmed by 5 bases and J by 2 bases, 8 bases remained unmatched. This CDR3 comprises 16 residues. The CDR3 nucleotides are TGTGCCAGCAGTAGGCTAGCGGGAATAGACACAGATACGCAGTATTTT. As protein: CASSRLAGIDTDTQYF.

The rearrangement links TRBV19 to TRBJ1-1; the match to TRBD1 covers 8 bases. The V gene's germline CDR1 is LNHDA and CDR2 SQIVND (reference sequence). This CDR3 spans 11 amino acids. The ends lost 5 bases at V and 10 bases at J; junction bases unmatched: 3. The CDR3 loop is CASSRDRTAFF. The CDR3 region has the DNA TGTGCCAGTAGTCGGGACAGGACAGCTTTCTTT.

V is TRBV29-1 and J is TRBJ2-1; TRBD2 matches at 11 bases. CDR1 and CDR2 (germline): SQVTM, ANQGSEA. This CDR3 is 12 amino acids long. The J segment lost 6 bases and the V segment lost 7 bases, leaving 2 bases of the junction unmatched. CDR3 protein: CSGTSGFNEQFF. The CDR3 DNA follows: TGCAGCGGGACTAGCGGGTTCAATGAGCAGTTCTTC.

This clone was recorded once. The chain carries TRBV7-2 and TRBJ2-3; possible D gene TRBD1, 6 bases. The CDR3 length is 14 residues. Trimming shortened V by 7 bases and J by 1 base, and 12 bases separated the two germline ends. The V gene's germline CDR1 is SGHTA and CDR2 FQGNSA. The DNA for the CDR3 is TGTGCCAGCACTTCCTCAGGGGGCACAGATACGCAGTATTTT. Encoded protein: CASTSSGGTDTQYF.

V usage is TRBV19 and J usage is TRBJ2-7; 8 bases map to TRBD2. V gave up 2 bases and J gave up 4 bases; unmatched junction bases: 13. Germline loops: CDR1 LNHDA, CDR2 SQIVND (reference sequence). This CDR3 has 17 residues. CDR3: CASSIRSGRFPPYEQYF. Here the CDR3 DNA reads TGTGCCAGTAGTATACGAAGCGGGAGATTCCCCCCATACGAGCAGTACTTC. The entire variable domain, with the rest obtained from reference TRBV19 and TRBJ2-7, is as follows: DGGITQSPKYLFRKEGQNVTLSCEQNLNHDAMYWYRQDPGQGLRLIYYSQIVNDFQKGDIAEGYSVSREKKESFPLTVTSAQKNPTAFYLCASSIRSGRFPPYEQYFGPGTRLTVT.

The V gene is TRBV19, the J gene TRBJ2-7; D could derive from TRBD1 or TRBD2 (5 bases each). This CDR3 is built from 14 residues. V gave up 4 bases and J gave up 2 bases, with 12 bases separating them. Germline CDR1 reads LNHDA; CDR2 reads SQIVND (reference sequence). CDR3 sequence: CASSTRDQPYEQYF. DNA of the CDR3: TGTGCCAGTAGTACCAGGGACCAGCCCTACGAGCAGTACTTC. Using reference TRBV19 and TRBJ2-7 for the parts outside the CDR3, the full variable domain is DGGITQSPKYLFRKEGQNVTLSCEQNLNHDAMYWYRQDPGQGLRLIYYSQIVNDFQKGDIAEGYSVSREKKESFPLTVTSAQKNPTAFYLCASSTRDQPYEQYFGPGTRLTVT.

V and J are TRBV30 and TRBJ1-2; D remains ambiguous. Trimming cost V 2 bases and J 2 bases, with 6 bases left between them. CDR1 and CDR2 from the germline V gene are GTSNPN and SVGIG (reference sequence). CDR3 length: 12 amino acids. CDR3: CAWSSTNYGYTF. The CDR3 nucleotides read TGTGCCTGGAGTTCTACAAACTATGGCTACACCTTC.

This chain joins TRBV28 and TRBJ2-1; either TRBD1 or TRBD2 may fit D (5 bases each). With 4 bases removed from V and 10 bases from J, the gap between germline ends came to 14 bases. This CDR3 comprises 13 residues. Germline V CDR1 and CDR2: MDHEN, SYDVKM. DNA for the CDR3: TGTGCCAGCAGTTACACGGGGCCCGTGGAGCAGTTCTTC. Its translation is CASSYTGPVEQFF.

J is TRBJ1-1 and V is TRBV4-1; 7 nucleotides match TRBD1. V lost 3 bases and J lost 1; bases outside the gene matches: 5. The CDR3 loop spans 15 amino acids. Germline V gives CDR1 MGHRA, CDR2 YSYEKL. DNA for the CDR3: TGCGCCAGCAGCCATCCGACAGGGCAGAACACTGAAGCTTTCTTT. Its translation: CASSHPTGQNTEAFF.

V usage is TRBV9 and J usage is TRBJ2-5; perhaps D is TRBD1 or TRBD2 (7 bases each). The CDR3 runs to 17 residues. V was cut by 4 bases and J by 5 bases, with 24 bases left in between. Germline assignment: CDR1 SGDLS and CDR2 YYNGEE. Here the CDR3 DNA reads TGTGCCAGCAGCACAGGGGACGAGGGGGGGGCCTCGGAGACCCAGTACTTC. Amino acid sequence: CASSTGDEGGASETQYF.

The chain links TRBV11-2 to TRBJ2-1; 9 nucleotides agree with TRBD2. The CDR3 runs to 15 residues. Germline assignment: CDR1 SGHAT and CDR2 FQNNGV. The ends lost 6 bases at V and 1 base at J; junction bases unmatched: 4. In DNA, the CDR3 is TGTGCCAGCAGTATGGGACTAGCTTCCTACAATGAGCAGTTCTTC. Translating it yields CASSMGLASYNEQFF.

This sequence joins TRBV7-2 and TRBJ2-5; no clear D gene. Trimming cost V 1 base and J 6 bases, with 9 bases left between them. CDR3 size: 13 residues. Germline assignment: CDR1 SGHTA and CDR2 FQGNSA. The CDR3 DNA is TGTGCCAGCAGCTTAGTTTCCCGGCAGACCCAGTACTTC. Protein product: CASSLVSRQTQYF.